This T cell receptor beta chain was captured in a study of beta chain features in type 1 diabetes. Study as a whole: Sorted cells numbering approximately 110,000,000 were examined across all samples. Study-level points and caveats: In every one of the four CD4+ subsets, TCRB CDR3s were moderately but significantly shorter in Type 1 diabetes patients. In comparison with healthy donors, patients had naive, central memory and Treg TCRB repertoires that appeared more similar.

TCRB transcripts that were expressed got sequenced, as all of the isolated RNA had been reverse transcribed. The method was immunoSEQ multiplex PCR; TCRdb's version includes in-frame clones alone and lacks a portion of them. The table has over 200,000 clones, around 9.9% seen once. Concerning this clone itself: What it binds is unknown.

Germline CDR1 reads LGHNA; CDR2 reads YNFKEQ. The CDR3 extends over 19 amino acids. Between the trimmed V and J ends, which lost 1 base and 0 bases, there was a span of 16 bases. On average, the one heparinised blood draw given by each donor was 90 to 150 mL. CD45RO/CCR7/CD25/CD127/CD95/CD27 separated CD4+ naive, central memory, regulatory and stem cell-like memory cells by sorting. Material for sequencing was naive CD4+ T cells from blood. This chain joins TRBV4-2 and TRBJ2-6, with D perhaps matching TRBD2 (5 bases). This clonotype was obtained from a man aged 30 to 39 with type 1 diabetes. The CDR3 nucleotides are TGTGCCAGCAGCCAAGTCAGCCGGACTTCCCGCTCTGGGGCCAACGTCCTGACTTTC. Translation: CASSQVSRTSRSGANVLTF.